The clone carrying this TCR beta chain has more than one count but fewer than ten. Its antigen remains unidentified. The data were obtained in a study of cytomegalovirus exposure and HLA in healthy donors. Findings and limits, study-wide: CMV serostatus was the sole immune exposure information available. One variant, a missense change in DCLRE1C, was linked in a later analysis to TCR beta V- and J-gene trimming. Further analysis was carried out later, and it showed several of the most significant clusters appearing linked to common viral pathogens. Later work associated 16,951 TCR beta sequences with HLA alleles at 0.05 false discovery rate.

The germline CDR1 and CDR2 sequences are SGHAT and FQNNGV. The V end lost 0 bases, the J end lost 6 bases, and 9 bases lay between the germline ends. The CDR3 is made up of 15 amino acids. Researchers ran the PCR with 60 Vbeta and 13 Jbeta primers. Sequenced by immunoSEQ multiplex PCR; TCRdb stores in-frame clones only, minus some. The sample yields approximately 140,000 clones, over 70% seen once. V and J are TRBV11-2 and TRBJ1-6; D gene ambiguous. What was sequenced was PBMCs. The receptor was derived from a woman between 55 and 75 years old in good health and CMV-seropositive. CDR3 in amino acids: CASSLDEHGNSPLHF. For the CDR3, the DNA is TGTGCCAGCAGCTTAGACGAGCACGGTAATTCACCCCTCCACTTT.